These T cell receptor beta chains were read from a single sample in a study of blood T cell repertoires in COVID-19. TCRdb keeps only in-frame clones here, not all; method: immunoSEQ multiplex PCR. The sample includes about 97,000 clones, about 80% of them seen just once. Sequenced: peripheral blood. The receptor source for this set is a man aged 65-85 years with acute or convalescent COVID-19. The CDR3 runs from the conserved cysteine through the conserved F or W. D genes are given only for firm matches. Clone size is shown for a subset of rows, as once, few, many or a class of expanded clone.

>TRBD1|TRBJ1-1|TRBV30|-
CAWSKNRGSTEAFF
TGTGCCTGGAGTAAGAACAGGGGATCCACTGAAGCTTTCTTT
>-|TRBJ2-1|TRBV30|-
CAWTRRGSYNEQFF
TGTGCCTGGACTCGCAGGGGCTCCTACAATGAGCAGTTCTTC
>-|TRBJ1-6|TRBV2|-
CARRDGLGSPLHF
TGTGCCAGGCGGGACGGACTCGGCTCACCCCTCCACTTT
>TRBD2|TRBJ2-3|TRBV27|-
CASSWVGGGAVTQYF
TGTGCCAGCAGTTGGGTAGGCGGGGGTGCCGTTACGCAGTATTTT
>TRBD1|TRBJ2-3|TRBV7-9|-
CASSTRQGAADTQYF
TGTGCCAGCAGCACCAGACAGGGGGCTGCAGATACGCAGTATTTT
>-|TRBJ2-1|TRBV5-1|-
CASSSSVGDNYNEQFF
TGCGCCAGCAGCTCCTCTGTGGGGGACAACTACAATGAGCAGTTCTTC
>TRBD2|TRBJ2-7|TRBV6-2/TRBV6-3|once
CASSYSLRTSGRSPPYEQYF
TGTGCCAGCAGTTACTCCCTTAGGACTAGCGGGAGGAGCCCGCCCTACGAGCAGTACTTC
>-|TRBJ2-7|TRBV6-5|few
CASSFLRGLDIYEQYF
TGTGCCAGCAGTTTCCTCCGGGGACTTGACATCTACGAGCAGTACTTC
>TRBD1|TRBJ2-5|TRBV3-1/TRBV3-2|once
CASSPDRVSGETQYF
TGTGCCAGCAGCCCTGACAGGGTTTCTGGGGAGACCCAGTACTTC
>-|TRBJ1-1|TRBV6-5|-
CASTGAGRYTEAFF
TGTGCCAGCACTGGGGCAGGTAGATACACTGAAGCTTTCTTT
>-|TRBJ1-6|TRBV7-2|once
CASSLARGIGNSPLHF
TGTGCCAGCAGCTTAGCTCGAGGGATTGGTAATTCACCCCTCCACTTT
>-|TRBJ2-1|TRBV9|once
CASSGRGSYNEQFF
TGTGCCAGCAGCGGAAGGGGATCCTACAATGAGCAGTTCTTC
>TRBD1|TRBJ1-1|TRBV10-2|-
CASLDRGAFTEAFF
TGCGCCAGCTTGGACAGGGGTGCGTTCACTGAAGCTTTCTTT
>TRBD1|TRBJ1-5|TRBV19|-
CASSIKGQGGNNQPQHF
TGTGCCAGTAGTATAAAGGGTCAAGGGGGCAACAATCAGCCCCAGCATTTT
>TRBD2|TRBJ2-1|TRBV27|-
CASSFAASGYNEQFF
TGTGCCAGCAGTTTTGCGGCTAGCGGATACAATGAGCAGTTCTTC
>TRBD1|TRBJ1-2|TRBV19|-
CASKPMGQGRNYGYTF
TGTGCCAGTAAACCCATGGGACAGGGGAGAAACTATGGCTACACCTTC
>-|TRBJ1-1|TRBV10-3|-
CATRQVANLEAFF
TGTGCCACCAGACAGGTGGCGAATCTGGAAGCTTTCTTT
>TRBD1|TRBJ1-3|TRBV2|-
CASRIQGSSGNTIYF
TGTGCCAGCAGGATACAGGGGAGCTCTGGAAACACCATATATTTT
>TRBD1|TRBJ1-6|TRBV19|-
CASSDTGDSSYNSPLHF
TGTGCCAGTAGTGATACAGGGGATTCCTCCTATAATTCACCCCTCCACTTT
>-|TRBJ2-3|TRBV9|once
CASSAVTGQEDTQYF
TGTGCCAGCAGCGCGGTTACAGGGCAAGAAGATACGCAGTATTTT
>-|TRBJ1-6|TRBV19|-
CASSADSPGALHF
TGTGCCAGTAGTGCGGACAGTCCTGGGGCCCTCCACTTT
>-|TRBJ2-5|TRBV7-2|-
CASSRSGFQETQYF
TGTGCCAGCAGCAGAAGCGGTTTCCAAGAGACCCAGTACTTC